This T cell receptor beta chain originates from a study of T cell responses to AZD1222 COVID-19 vaccine. CDR3 length: 16 amino acids. Looked up from germline, CDR1 is MNHEY and CDR2 is SVGEGT. Deletions cut 3 bases from V and 0 bases from J, with 13 bases between. Method: immunoSEQ multiplex PCR; TCRdb's copy keeps in-frame clones and lacks some. The table has more than 65,000 clones, 70% to 90% seen once. The sample consisted of peripheral blood, taken 28 days after the second AZD1222 dose. This clonotype originated in an adult who received the AZD1222 COVID-19 vaccine. J is TRBJ2-3 and V is TRBV6-2 or TRBV6-3; D gene ambiguous. The CDR3 DNA reads TGTGCCAGCAGTTATAATCCCCGAACGAGCACAGATACGCAGTATTTT. Translation gives CASSYNPRTSTDTQYF.